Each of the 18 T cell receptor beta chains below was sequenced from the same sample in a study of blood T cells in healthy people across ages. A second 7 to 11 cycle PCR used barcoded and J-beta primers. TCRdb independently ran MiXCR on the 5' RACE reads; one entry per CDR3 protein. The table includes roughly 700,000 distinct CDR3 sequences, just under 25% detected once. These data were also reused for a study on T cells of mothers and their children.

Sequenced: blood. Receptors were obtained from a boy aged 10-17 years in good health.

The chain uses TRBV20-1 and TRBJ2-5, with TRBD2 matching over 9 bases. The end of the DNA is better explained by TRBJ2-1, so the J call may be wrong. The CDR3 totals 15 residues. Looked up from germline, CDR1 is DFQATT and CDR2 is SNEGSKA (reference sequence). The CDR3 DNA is TGCAGTGCTAGCGAACCGGGACTAGCTGTCAATGAGCAGTTCTTC. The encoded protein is CSASEPGLAVNEQFF.

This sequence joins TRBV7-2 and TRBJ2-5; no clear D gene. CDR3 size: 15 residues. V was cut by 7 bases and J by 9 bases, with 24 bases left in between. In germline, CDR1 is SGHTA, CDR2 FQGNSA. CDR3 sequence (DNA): TGTGCCAGCACCATCTCGGGTCCCCCGAGGTCCCCCCAGTACTTC. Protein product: CASTISGPPRSPQYF.

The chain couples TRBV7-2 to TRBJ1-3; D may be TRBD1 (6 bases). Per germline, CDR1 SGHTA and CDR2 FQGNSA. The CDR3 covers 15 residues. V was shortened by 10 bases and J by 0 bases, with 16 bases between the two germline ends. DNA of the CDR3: TGTGCCAACAGAACGGGGGGCAACTCTGGAAACACCATATATTTT. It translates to CANRTGGNSGNTIYF.

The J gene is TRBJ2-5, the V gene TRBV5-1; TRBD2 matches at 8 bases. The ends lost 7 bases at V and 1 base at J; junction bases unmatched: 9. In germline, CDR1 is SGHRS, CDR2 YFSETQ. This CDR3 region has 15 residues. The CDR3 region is CASSPAGAIQETQYF. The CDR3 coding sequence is TGCGCCAGCTCTCCAGCGGGAGCGATCCAAGAGACCCAGTACTTC.

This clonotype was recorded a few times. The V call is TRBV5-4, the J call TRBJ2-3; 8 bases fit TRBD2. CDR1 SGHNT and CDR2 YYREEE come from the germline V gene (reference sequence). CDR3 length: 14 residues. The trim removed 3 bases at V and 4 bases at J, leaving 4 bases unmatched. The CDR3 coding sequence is TGTGCCAGCAGCTCGGAACTAGCGGCAGATACGCAGTATTTT. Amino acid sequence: CASSSELAADTQYF.

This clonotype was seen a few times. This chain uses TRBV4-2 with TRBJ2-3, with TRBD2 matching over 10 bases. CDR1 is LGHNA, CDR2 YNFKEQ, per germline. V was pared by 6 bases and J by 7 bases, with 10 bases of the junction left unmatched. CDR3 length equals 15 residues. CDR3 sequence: CASSPSGGAGHTQYF. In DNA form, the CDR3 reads TGTGCCAGCAGTCCCAGCGGGGGGGCCGGTCATACGCAGTATTTT.

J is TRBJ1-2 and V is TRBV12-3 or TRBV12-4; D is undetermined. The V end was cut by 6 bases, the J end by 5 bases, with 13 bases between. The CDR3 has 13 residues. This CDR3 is CASSERTEYGYTF. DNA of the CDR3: TGTGCCAGCAGCGAGAGGACTGAATATGGCTACACCTTC.

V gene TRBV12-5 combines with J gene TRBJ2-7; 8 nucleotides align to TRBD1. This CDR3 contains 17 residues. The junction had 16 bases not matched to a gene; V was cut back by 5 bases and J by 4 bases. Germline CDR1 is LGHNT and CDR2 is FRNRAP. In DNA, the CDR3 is TGTGCTAGTGGTCAACCACCAGAGGGACAGGAGTGGTACGAGCAGTACTTC. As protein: CASGQPPEGQEWYEQYF.

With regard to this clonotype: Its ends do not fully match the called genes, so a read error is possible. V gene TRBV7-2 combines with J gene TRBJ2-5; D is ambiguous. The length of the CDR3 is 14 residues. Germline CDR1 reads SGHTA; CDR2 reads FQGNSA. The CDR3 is CASSYSGSQGTQYF. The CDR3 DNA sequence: TGTGCCAGCAGCTATTCGGGTAGTCAAGGGACCCAGTACTTC.

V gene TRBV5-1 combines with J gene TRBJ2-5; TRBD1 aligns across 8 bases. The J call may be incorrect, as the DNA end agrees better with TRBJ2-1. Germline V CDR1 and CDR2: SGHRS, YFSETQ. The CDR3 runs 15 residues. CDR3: CASSSGGAEGNEQFF. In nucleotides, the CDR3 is TGCGCCAGCAGCTCAGGGGGCGCGGAGGGAAATGAGCAGTTCTTC.

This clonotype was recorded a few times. CDR3 amino acids: CASGLSGSYYEQYF. The CDR3 coding sequence is TGTGCTAGTGGTTTGTCAGGGTCATACTACGAGCAGTACTTC. The V and J genes are TRBV12-5 and TRBJ2-7; tentative D call: TRBD1 (5 bases). V dropped 2 bases and J dropped 3 bases, with 11 bases sitting between them. The CDR3 loop spans 14 amino acids. Germline CDR1 reads LGHNT; CDR2 reads FRNRAP. The variable domain in full, completed from reference TRBV12-5 and TRBJ2-7, reads DARVTQTPRHKVTEMGQEVTMRCQPILGHNTVFWYRQTMMQGLELLAYFRNRAPLDDSGMPKDRFSAEMPDATLATLKIQPSEPRDSAVYFCASGLSGSYYEQYFGPGTRLTVT.

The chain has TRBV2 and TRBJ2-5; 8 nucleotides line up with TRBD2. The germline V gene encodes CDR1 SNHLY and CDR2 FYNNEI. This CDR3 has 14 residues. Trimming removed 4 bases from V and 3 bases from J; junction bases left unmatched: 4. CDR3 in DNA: TGTGCCAGCAGTGGGACTAGCTGGGAAGAGACCCAGTACTTC. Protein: CASSGTSWEETQYF.

For the CDR3, the DNA is TGTGCCAGCAGTGGGACTAGCGCTTACAATGAGCAGTTCTTC. Translating gives CASSGTSAYNEQFF. The rearrangement links TRBV28 to TRBJ2-1, with 10 bases fitting TRBD2. In germline, CDR1 is MDHEN, CDR2 SYDVKM. Trimming took 5 bases from V and 4 from J; bases not matched to a gene: 2. The CDR3 runs to 14 residues.

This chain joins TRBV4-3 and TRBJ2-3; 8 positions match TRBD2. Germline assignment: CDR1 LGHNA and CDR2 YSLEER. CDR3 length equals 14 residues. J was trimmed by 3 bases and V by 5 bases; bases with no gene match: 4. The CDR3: CASSYIAGTDTQYF. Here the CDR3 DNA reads TGCGCCAGCAGCTATATAGCGGGAACAGATACGCAGTATTTT.

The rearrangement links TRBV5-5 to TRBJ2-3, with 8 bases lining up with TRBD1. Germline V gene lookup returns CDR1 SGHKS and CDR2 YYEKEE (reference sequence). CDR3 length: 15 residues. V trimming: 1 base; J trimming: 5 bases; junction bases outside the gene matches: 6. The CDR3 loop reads CASSLTTGEVDTQYF. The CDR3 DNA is TGTGCCAGCAGCTTGACGACAGGGGAAGTAGATACGCAGTATTTT.

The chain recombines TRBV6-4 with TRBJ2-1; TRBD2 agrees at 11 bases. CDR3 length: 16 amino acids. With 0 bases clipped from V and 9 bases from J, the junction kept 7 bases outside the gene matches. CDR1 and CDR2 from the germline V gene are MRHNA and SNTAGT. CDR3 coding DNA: TGTGCCAGCAGTGACTCGTACTCTAGCGGGAGGAGTGAGCAGTTCTTC. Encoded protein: CASSDSYSSGRSEQFF.

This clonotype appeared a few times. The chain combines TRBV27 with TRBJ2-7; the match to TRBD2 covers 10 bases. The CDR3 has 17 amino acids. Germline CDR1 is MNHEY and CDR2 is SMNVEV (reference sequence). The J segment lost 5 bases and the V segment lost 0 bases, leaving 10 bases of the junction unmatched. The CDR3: CASSLSVGLAGVNEQYF. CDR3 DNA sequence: TGTGCCAGCAGTTTATCGGTCGGTCTAGCGGGAGTTAACGAGCAGTACTTC.

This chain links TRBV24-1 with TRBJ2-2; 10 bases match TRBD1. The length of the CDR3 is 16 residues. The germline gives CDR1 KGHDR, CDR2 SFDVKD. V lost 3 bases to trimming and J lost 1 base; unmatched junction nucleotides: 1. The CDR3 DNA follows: TGTGCCACCAGTGATGACAGGGGGCAGAACACCGGGGAGCTGTTTTTT. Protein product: CATSDDRGQNTGELFF.